Sequencing of this T cell receptor (beta chain) was carried out in a study of blood T cell repertoires in COVID-19. Study-level information: Material from acute and convalescent COVID-19 was sourced from the United States, Italy and Spain.

The V gene end was trimmed by 5 bases and the J gene end by 3 bases; junction bases not matched to a gene: 9. The CDR3 runs to 16 residues. CDR1 is MNHEY and CDR2 is SMNVEV in the germline V gene (reference sequence). Original analysis: Using reference gene primer amplification, nucleated cell counts were estimated. Clones were sequenced by immunoSEQ multiplex PCR, and TCRdb holds only the in-frame ones, with some missing. V, J and clone size were drawn from that table, and D and trimming were deduced from the DNA. The sample yields about 92,000 clones, around 88% seen once. Seattle researchers signed up patients amid active infection and tracked them longitudinally.

V is TRBV27 and J is TRBJ1-2; 10 bases are shared with TRBD1. The source material was peripheral blood. This sequence originates from an older woman with COVID-19, enrolled during active disease. The CDR3 sequence: CASSPGTGVLHYGYTF. CDR3 coding DNA: TGTGCCAGCAGTCCCGGGACAGGGGTCCTCCACTATGGCTACACCTTC.